Listed below are T cell receptor beta chains from one sample, sequenced in a study of human T cells and chemical hapten exposure. TCRdb reprocessed the RACE reads via MiXCR and lists one record per CDR3 protein. The sample lists roughly 39,000 distinct CDR3 sequences; about 13% were seen once. The sample consisted of whole blood, taken in connection with sensitization to the hapten diphenylcyclopropenone (DPC). The origin of the receptors is a woman aged 35 to 49 with alopecia areata. Some clones in this sample may be carry-over from other donors' samples. CDR3s include the opening cysteine and the closing phenylalanine or tryptophan.

15,TRBV28,CASRDLGQRSLDQYF
16,TRBV24-1,CATSDGRQVDSDEQYF
12,TRBV28,CASSLTPYEQYF
14,TRBV7-9,CASSLAGSTDTQYF
13,TRBV29-1,CSVGAGAFYGYTF
15,TRBV7-2,CASSFGQGLDQPQHF
12,TRBV20-1,CSAGTAWGEQYF
14,TRBV29-1,CSVDGAGGIDTQYF
15,TRBV18,CASSPGTPGANVLTF
15,TRBV28,CASRRTSGRADIQYF
16,TRBV11-1,CASSLKMDPLVGEQFF
13,TRBV7-9,CASSPTRANVLTF
15,TRBV5-5,CASSLDRPTAYGYTF
13,TRBV28,CASEAGVHQPQHF
14,TRBV2,CASGGLAGVNEQFF
13,TRBV29-1,CSVFTTGDEKLFF
14,TRBV30,CAWNIAGGPNEQFF
13,TRBV10-3,CANAGTEGYGYTF
15,TRBV11-2,CASSRGASSYNEQFF
12,TRBV29-1,CSVAQTIAEQYF
11,TRBV29-1,CSVEVYNEQFF
18,TRBV4-3,CASSQDSSRVKFTGELFF
15,TRBV4-1,CASSQWTGTTYEQYF
11,TRBV20-1,CSARQSYEQYF
18,TRBV29-1,CSVEGTSGRRRRTDTQYF
21,TRBV28,CASSFDRAGLAGGAGQETQYF
15,TRBV11-2,CASSRSGTGYNEQFF
14,TRBV30,CAWTAGTQVYTQYF
14,TRBV29-1,CSVIRERSYNEQFF
15,TRBV5-5,CASSLWRGRNTEAFF